This T cell receptor (beta chain) was captured in a study of cytomegalovirus exposure and HLA in healthy donors. The CDR3 loop spans 11 amino acids. Germline values: CDR1 SNHLY, CDR2 FYNNEI. Deletions cut 5 bases from V and 1 base from J, with 2 bases between. The PCR contained 60 Vbeta and 13 Jbeta primers. Clones were sequenced by immunoSEQ multiplex PCR, and TCRdb holds only the in-frame ones, with some missing. The sample includes under 200,000 clones, roughly 79% of them seen just once. The receptor was isolated from a woman younger than 45 in good health and CMV-seropositive. The J gene is TRBJ1-1, the V gene TRBV2; D call uncertain. The sequencing sample was made of PBMCs. The CDR3 DNA reads as TGTGCCAGCAGTCAGAACACTGAAGCTTTCTTT. This gives the protein CASSQNTEAFF.